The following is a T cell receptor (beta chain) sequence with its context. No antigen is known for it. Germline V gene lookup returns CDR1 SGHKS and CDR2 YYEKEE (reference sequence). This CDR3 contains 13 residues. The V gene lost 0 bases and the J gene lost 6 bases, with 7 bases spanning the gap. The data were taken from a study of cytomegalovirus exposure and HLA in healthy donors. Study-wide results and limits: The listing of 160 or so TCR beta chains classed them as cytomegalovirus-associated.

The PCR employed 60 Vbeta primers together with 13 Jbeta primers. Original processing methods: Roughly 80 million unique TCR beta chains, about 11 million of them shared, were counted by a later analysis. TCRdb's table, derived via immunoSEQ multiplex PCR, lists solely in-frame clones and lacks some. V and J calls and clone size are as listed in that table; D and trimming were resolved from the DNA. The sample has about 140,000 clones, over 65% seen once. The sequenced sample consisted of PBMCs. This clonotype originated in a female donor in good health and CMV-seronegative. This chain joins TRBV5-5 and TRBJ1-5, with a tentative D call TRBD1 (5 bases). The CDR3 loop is CASSLEGFQPQHF. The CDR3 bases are TGTGCCAGCAGCTTGGAGGGGTTTCAGCCCCAGCATTTT. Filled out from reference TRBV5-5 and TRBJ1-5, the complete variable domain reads DAGVTQSPTHLIKTRGQQVTLRCSPISGHKSVSWYQQVLGQGPQFIFQYYEKEERGRGNFPDRFSARQFPNYSSELNVNALLLGDSALYLCASSLEGFQPQHFGDGTRLSIL.